Listed below are T cell receptor beta chains from one sample, sequenced in a study of blood T cell repertoires in COVID-19. TCRdb keeps only in-frame clones here, not all; method: immunoSEQ multiplex PCR. The profile covers 100,000 to 150,000 clones, with around 81% appearing a single time and about 17% taken by the ten largest. Sequencing input: peripheral blood. These receptors came from a man aged 25 to 40 with COVID-19, enrolled during active disease. Each CDR3 is given with its conserved first and last residue. Fields, in order: clone size, D gene, CDR3 length, J gene, V gene, CDR3 protein, CDR3 DNA. A D gene is named only where the DNA matches it firmly. Only some rows state a clone size, as once, few, many or a class for expanded clones.

>few|-|18|TRBJ1-1|TRBV28
CASSQWTLPMRLNTEAFF
TGTGCCAGCAGTCAGTGGACTCTCCCCATGCGGTTGAACACTGAAGCTTTCTTT
>-|-|14|TRBJ1-1|TRBV28
CASSPGLMNTEAFF
TGTGCCAGCAGTCCCGGTTTAATGAACACTGAAGCTTTCTTT
>-|-|16|TRBJ2-1|TRBV7-9
CASSLISFKASEEQFF
TGTGCCAGCAGCTTGATTAGCTTCAAGGCGTCGGAAGAGCAGTTCTTC
>-|-|15|TRBJ1-5|TRBV27
CASSLTGDSNQPQHF
TGTGCCAGCAGTTTGACAGGAGATAGCAATCAGCCCCAGCATTTT
>-|-|13|TRBJ2-7|TRBV30
CAWSKQVAYEQYF
TGTGCCTGGAGTAAACAGGTAGCCTACGAGCAGTACTTC
>-|-|16|TRBJ1-5|TRBV6-1
CASSEGGAFLNQPQHF
TGTGCCAGCAGTGAGGGGGGGGCCTTCCTCAATCAGCCCCAGCATTTT
>-|-|16|TRBJ2-3|TRBV12-5
CASAPTTGTSTDTQYF
TGTGCTAGTGCCCCAACGACAGGAACGAGCACAGATACGCAGTATTTT
>-|-|14|TRBJ1-1|TRBV29-1
CSAPSPEKNTEAFF
TGCAGCGCCCCAAGCCCGGAGAAGAACACTGAAGCTTTCTTT
>once|TRBD1|14|TRBJ2-7|TRBV4-1
CASSQGTGEAEQYF
TGCGCCAGCAGCCAAGGGACAGGGGAGGCCGAGCAGTACTTC
>-|TRBD1|15|TRBJ1-5|TRBV10-3
CAISEWGRGYQPQHF
TGTGCCATCAGTGAATGGGGCAGGGGGTATCAGCCCCAGCATTTT
>-|-|16|TRBJ1-1|TRBV6-5
CASSFDRNGANTEAFF
TGTGCCAGCAGTTTCGACCGGAATGGAGCGAACACTGAAGCTTTCTTT
>-|TRBD2|15|TRBJ2-1|TRBV11-3
CASAKPSGGLNEQFF
TGTGCCAGCGCTAAGCCTAGCGGGGGGCTTAATGAGCAGTTCTTC
>-|-|13|TRBJ1-1|TRBV11-2
CASSADRNTEAFF
TGTGCCAGCAGCGCCGACAGGAACACTGAAGCTTTCTTT
>-|-|16|TRBJ2-3|TRBV7-6
CASSLWGLGSTDTQYF
TGTGCCAGCAGCTTATGGGGACTGGGTAGCACAGATACGCAGTATTTT
>-|TRBD2|18|TRBJ2-3|TRBV19
CASSIRKREGRDTDTQYF
TGTGCCAGTAGTATTAGGAAGCGGGAGGGCCGCGACACAGATACGCAGTATTTT
>-|-|13|TRBJ2-1|TRBV28
CASSGSPSNEQFF
TGTGCCAGCAGTGGGAGCCCTAGCAATGAGCAGTTCTTC
>few|TRBD2|17|TRBJ2-1|TRBV19
CASSIAPWGGAHNEQFF
TGTGCCAGTAGTATAGCCCCCTGGGGGGGAGCGCACAATGAGCAGTTCTTC
>-|-|14|TRBJ2-7|TRBV28
CASSPTRQVREQYF
TGTGCCAGCAGTCCCACTCGACAGGTTAGGGAGCAGTACTTC
>-|-|13|TRBJ2-7|TRBV5-1
CASRTDSSYEQYF
TGCGCCAGCCGGACAGATTCCTCCTACGAGCAGTACTTC
>-|TRBD2|16|TRBJ2-1|TRBV5-8
CASSFPLAGAHNEQFF
TGTGCCAGCAGCTTCCCACTAGCGGGAGCTCACAATGAGCAGTTCTTC
>-|-|13|TRBJ2-5|TRBV7-3
CASSLGSQETQYF
TGTGCCAGCAGCTTAGGGAGTCAAGAGACCCAGTACTTC
>few|TRBD1|18|TRBJ1-6|TRBV14
CASSQGDSRSSYNSPLHF
TGTGCCAGCAGCCAAGGGGACAGCCGAAGCTCCTATAATTCACCCCTCCACTTT
>once|TRBD1|15|TRBJ1-5|TRBV19
CASSQTGGDKGPQHF
TGTGCCAGTAGCCAGACAGGGGGTGATAAAGGGCCCCAGCATTTT